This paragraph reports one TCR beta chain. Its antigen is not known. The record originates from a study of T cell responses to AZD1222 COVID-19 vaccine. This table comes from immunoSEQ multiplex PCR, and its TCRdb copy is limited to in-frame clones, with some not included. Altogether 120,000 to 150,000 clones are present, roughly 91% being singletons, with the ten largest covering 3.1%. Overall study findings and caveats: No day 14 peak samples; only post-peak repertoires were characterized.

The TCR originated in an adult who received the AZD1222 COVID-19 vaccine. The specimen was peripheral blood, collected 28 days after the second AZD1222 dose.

In nucleotides, the CDR3 is TGTGCCAGCAGTTTCCCATCTGCCATCCAGACAGGAGTATCAATGAACACTGAAGCTTTCTTT. Residues: CASSFPSAIQTGVSMNTEAFF. V usage is TRBV28 and J usage is TRBJ1-1; TRBD1 is a possible D gene (6 bases). The length of the CDR3 is 21 residues. V gave up 3 bases and J gave up 0 bases, with 29 bases separating them. The germline V gene encodes CDR1 MDHEN and CDR2 SYDVKM. Using reference TRBV28 and TRBJ1-1 for the parts outside the CDR3, the full variable domain is DVKVTQSSRYLVKRTGEKVFLECVQDMDHENMFWYRQDPGLGLRLIYFSYDVKMKEKGDIPEGYSVSREKKERFSLILESASTNQTSMYLCASSFPSAIQTGVSMNTEAFFGQGTRLTVV.